The clone carrying this TCR beta chain was observed many times. This record belongs to a study of T cells in Graves' hyperthyroidism and ophthalmopathy. Patients between 18 and 65 years old had hyperthyroidism, newly diagnosed and lasting under 2 months. Clinical symptoms, serum thyroxine and TRAb, thyroid ultrasound and orbital computed tomography were used for the diagnoses. What was amplified from RNA transcripts were TCR beta CDR3 regions. A first-round RT-PCR of the TCR CDR3 used the HTBI primer set. A single record per CDR3 protein comes from TCRdb applying MiXCR to the multiplex PCR reads. The sample holds under 200,000 distinct CDR3 sequences, about 9.4% seen once. This clonotype was sampled from a woman between 18 and 30 years old with Graves' hyperthyroidism that later progressed to Graves' ophthalmopathy. The sample comprised blood.

Here the CDR3 DNA reads TGTGCCAGCAGCCGCCTGACAGGGACCACCACCTACGAGCAGTACTTC. Its translation: CASSRLTGTTTYEQYF. The chain couples TRBV6-1 to TRBJ2-7; 7 bases are a match to TRBD1. CDR3 length equals 16 residues. Trimming cost V 6 bases and J 2 bases; bases outside gene matches: 13. The V gene's germline CDR1 is MNHNS and CDR2 SASEGT.